This TCR beta chain was retrieved from a study of chemoradiotherapy in HPV16-positive cancers. Study-level information: Candidate HPV-specific T-cell clones and common TCR motifs came from functional assays in a couple of HPV16-positive patients.

Data came from immunoSEQ multiplex PCR; TCRdb stores just in-frame clones and leaves some out. The sample gives around 1,900 clones, more than 70% of which show up once; about 9.3% is in the top ten. This clone was seen only a few times. Its target is unknown. Study observations and caveats: Functional assays defining HPV-specific T cells used only a couple of HPV16-positive patients. Candidate HPV-specific clones and E7-related TCR motifs grew in tumor during treatment.

Germline V gene lookup returns CDR1 MNHNY and CDR2 SVGAGI (reference sequence). CDR3 length equals 12 residues. Trimming removed 6 bases from V and 6 bases from J; junction bases left unmatched: 2. The chain links TRBV6-6 to TRBJ1-1; 9 bases match TRBD1. The sequencing here drew on tumor tissue, taken from a patient who underwent chemoradiotherapy. The clonotype originates from a human donor with HPV-associated anogenital cancer. Here the CDR3 reads CASRGQGSEAFF. The DNA for the CDR3 is TGTGCCAGCAGGGGACAGGGATCTGAAGCTTTCTTT.